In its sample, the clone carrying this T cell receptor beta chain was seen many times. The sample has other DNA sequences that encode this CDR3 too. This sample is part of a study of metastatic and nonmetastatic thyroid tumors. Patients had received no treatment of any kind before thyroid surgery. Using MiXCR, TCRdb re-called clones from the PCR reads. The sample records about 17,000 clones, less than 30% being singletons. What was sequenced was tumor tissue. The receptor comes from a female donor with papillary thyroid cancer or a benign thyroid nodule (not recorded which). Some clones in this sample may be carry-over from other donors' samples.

For the CDR3, the DNA is TGTGCCAGCAGCTTGGACCCAGCTAGCACAGATACGCAGTATTTT. Amino acid sequence: CASSLDPASTDTQYF. The J gene is TRBJ2-3, the V gene TRBV5-5; no reliable D call. The V end was cut by 0 bases, the J end by 0 bases, with 8 bases between. CDR1 is SGHKS and CDR2 is YYEKEE in the germline V gene (reference sequence). CDR3 size: 15 residues.